The 29 T cell receptor beta chains below all came from one sample that was sequenced in a study of PD-L1 blockade in urothelial cancer. Measured with immunoSEQ multiplex PCR; TCRdb has only the in-frame clones, and not every one. Of some 100,000 clones in the sample, around 89% were seen once. This sample's time point: pretreatment peripheral blood. This specimen was PBMCs, taken around atezolizumab (anti-PD-L1) treatment. The origin of the receptors is a woman of 80 years or more with urothelial cancer.

This clone was observed a handful of times. This chain's CDR3 is CASSVASGQTPAGNTIYF. The CDR3, as DNA: TGTGCCAGCAGCGTAGCTTCGGGACAGACTCCGGCCGGAAACACCATATATTTT. The chain joins TRBV9 to TRBJ1-3; the match to TRBD1 covers 7 bases. Unmatched junction bases numbered 13, after V lost 0 bases and J lost 4 bases. Germline-derived CDR1 and CDR2 are SGDLS and YYNGEE. The CDR3 runs to 18 residues.

The chain recombines TRBV7-6 with TRBJ2-7; perhaps TRBD1 as D (5 bases). Germline V gene lookup returns CDR1 SGHVS and CDR2 FNYEAQ. The CDR3 runs 15 residues. Trimming shortened V by 0 bases and J by 6 bases, and 15 bases separated the two germline ends. The CDR3 DNA is TGTGCCAGCAGCTTAGCAGGGCCGCAGGGCGGCGAGCAGTACTTC. It codes for CASSLAGPQGGEQYF.

The rearrangement links TRBV11-2 to TRBJ1-1; 8 positions agree with TRBD1. The CDR3 sequence is 15 residues long. J gave up 3 bases and V 5 bases, and 8 bases lay outside the gene matches. CDR1 SGHAT and CDR2 FQNNGV come from the germline V gene. The CDR3 DNA follows: TGTGCCAGCAGCCCAGCGCGGACAGGGTACACTGAAGCTTTCTTT. Its translation: CASSPARTGYTEAFF.

The J gene is TRBJ1-5, the V gene TRBV18; D possibly corresponds to TRBD1 (5 bases). This CDR3 is built from 16 residues. CDR1 is KGHSH and CDR2 is LQKENI in the germline V gene. V gave up 3 bases and J gave up 1 base, with 13 bases separating them. CDR3 sequence (DNA): TGTGCCAGCTCACCCCTAGGGGAGGGAAGCAATCAGCCCCAGCATTTT. Its protein is CASSPLGEGSNQPQHF.

This chain connects TRBV18 to TRBJ2-7; 11 bases match TRBD2. The V and J ends lost 3 bases and 7 bases, in that order; junction bases with no gene match: 8. Germline V gene data show CDR1 as KGHSH and CDR2 as LQKENI. The CDR3 covers 15 residues. The CDR3 loop is CASSPTSGSLGEQYF. In nucleotides, the CDR3 is TGTGCCAGCTCACCCACTAGCGGGAGTTTGGGGGAGCAGTACTTC.

The chain joins TRBV6-1 to TRBJ1-5, with D possibly matching TRBD1 (5 bases). Germline V CDR1 and CDR2: MNHNS, SASEGT. Trimming took 0 bases from V and 5 from J, leaving 11 bases between them. The CDR3 runs to 15 residues. The CDR3 sequence: CASSEAQGRHQPQHF. The DNA of the CDR3 is TGTGCCAGCAGTGAAGCCCAGGGTAGACATCAGCCCCAGCATTTT.

V usage is TRBV7-3 and J usage is TRBJ2-5; D unclear. The germline V gene encodes CDR1 SGHTA and CDR2 FQGTGA. V was trimmed by 5 bases and J by 7 bases, leaving 26 bases between them. The CDR3 contains 17 residues. DNA of the CDR3: TGTGCCAGCAGCCTGTCCGGCAACAGTCAAAACCCTTCGACCCAGTACTTC. Its translation is CASSLSGNSQNPSTQYF.

V and J are TRBV7-9 and TRBJ2-7, with D unresolved. V was pared by 5 bases and J by 4 bases, with 15 bases between. Germline CDR1 SEHNR, CDR2 FQNEAQ (reference sequence). The CDR3 runs to 14 residues. CDR3 protein: CASSPGSRIYEQYF. The CDR3 nucleotides are TGTGCCAGCAGCCCTGGTAGCAGAATTTACGAGCAGTACTTC.

The V and J genes are TRBV11-2 and TRBJ2-7; 7 bases fit TRBD1. The CDR3 is 19 residues long. The trim removed 2 bases at V and 2 bases at J, leaving 18 bases unmatched. CDR1 is SGHAT, CDR2 FQNNGV, per germline. The CDR3 nucleotides are TGTGCCAGCAGCTTAAGCTTCTTTGTCGGGACAGACTCAGCCTACGAGCAGTACTTC. It translates to CASSLSFFVGTDSAYEQYF.

This clone has just a few counts. The chain has TRBV28 and TRBJ1-1; the D gene is possibly TRBD1 (5 bases). This CDR3 is built from 12 residues. V shed 7 bases and J shed 2 bases, with 8 bases lying between them. The V gene's germline CDR1 is MDHEN and CDR2 SYDVKM. DNA of the CDR3: TGTGCCAGCAAAGGGGTAAACACTGAAGCTTTCTTT. Protein product: CASKGVNTEAFF.

The chain couples TRBV20-1 to TRBJ1-2, with D tentatively TRBD1 (5 bases). The V end lost 2 bases, the J end lost 13 bases, and 14 bases lay between the germline ends. Germline lookup yields CDR1 DFQATT and CDR2 SNEGSKA (reference sequence). The CDR3 is 11 residues long. The CDR3 DNA follows: TGCAGTGCTAGAATGACAGCCGGTCCCACCTTC. This encodes CSARMTAGPTF.

The chain uses TRBV2 and TRBJ2-7, with a possible D match to TRBD2 (5 bases). The germline gives CDR1 SNHLY, CDR2 FYNNEI. V lost 8 bases and J lost 0, with 11 bases in between. The CDR3 has 13 amino acids. CDR3 sequence reads: CASEMEASYEQYF. The CDR3, as DNA: TGTGCCAGCGAAATGGAGGCCTCCTACGAGCAGTACTTC. Together with reference TRBV2 and TRBJ2-7, the CDR3 gives the full variable domain: EPEVTQTPSHQVTQMGQEVILRCVPISNHLYFYWYRQILGQKVEFLVSFYNNEISEKSEIFDDQFSVERPDGSNFTLKIRSTKLEDSAMYFCASEMEASYEQYFGPGTRLTVT.

The rearrangement uses TRBV9 and TRBJ1-2, with 11 nucleotides matching TRBD1. Germline assignment: CDR1 SGDLS and CDR2 YYNGEE. V was clipped by 1 base and J by 2 bases; unmatched bases: 22. This CDR3 has 22 amino acids. The DNA of the CDR3 is TGTGCCAGCAGCGTACAAATTGGAGGGGCGGGGACAGGGGGAAGAGGAAACTATGGCTACACCTTC. It codes for CASSVQIGGAGTGGRGNYGYTF.

This chain uses TRBV5-6 with TRBJ2-7; TRBD2 matches 8 bases. Germline V gene sequence: CDR1 SGHDT, CDR2 YYEEEE. This CDR3 comprises 16 residues. The V segment lost 1 base and the J segment 2 bases; nucleotides outside the gene matches: 8. The DNA of the CDR3 is TGTGCCAGCAGCTTGATAAGCGGGAGAGTCACCTACGAGCAGTACTTC. It is translated as CASSLISGRVTYEQYF.

A single count supports this clone. V is TRBV2 and J is TRBJ1-1, with a possible D match to TRBD1 (6 bases). Trimming took off 6 bases at V and 0 bases at J, with 14 bases between the two ends. The CDR3 loop spans 15 amino acids. Germline-derived CDR1 and CDR2 are SNHLY and FYNNEI. The CDR3 here is CASRYGGIVNTEAFF. The CDR3 DNA reads as TGTGCCAGCAGGTATGGGGGCATTGTGAACACTGAAGCTTTCTTT.

The V call is TRBV7-2, the J call TRBJ2-1; 11 nucleotides agree with TRBD2. The germline V gene encodes CDR1 SGHTA and CDR2 FQGNSA. This CDR3 is built from 16 residues. With V trimmed by 5 bases and J by 7 bases, 10 bases remained unmatched. CDR3 coding DNA: TGTGCCAGCAGCCCCTGGGGGACTAGCGGAAAGAATGAGCAGTTCTTC. As protein: CASSPWGTSGKNEQFF. Supplemented by reference TRBV7-2 and TRBJ2-1, the full variable domain reads GAGVSQSPSNKVTEKGKDVELRCDPISGHTALYWYRQSLGQGLEFLIYFQGNSAPDKSGLPSDRFSAERTGGSVSTLTIQRTQQEDSAVYLCASSPWGTSGKNEQFFGPGTRLTVL.

The rearrangement joins TRBV7-9 to TRBJ1-1; possibly TRBD1 for D (6 bases). The CDR3 is made up of 16 amino acids. V gave up 5 bases and J gave up 0 bases, with 16 bases separating them. Per germline, CDR1 SEHNR and CDR2 FQNEAQ (reference sequence). CDR3 region: CASSLKGSGVNTEAFF. CDR3 nucleotide sequence: TGTGCCAGCAGCCTCAAGGGGTCAGGGGTGAACACTGAAGCTTTCTTT.

Written as DNA, the CDR3 is TGTGCCAGCAGTTTATCTCGCCAGGGTGAAGCTTTCTTT. Translated: CASSLSRQGEAFF. The chain links TRBV27 to TRBJ1-1, with D perhaps TRBD1 (5 bases). Germline V CDR1 and CDR2: MNHEY, SMNVEV (reference sequence). The CDR3 is 13 residues long. The V end was cut by 0 bases, the J end by 7 bases, with 9 bases between.

The rearrangement uses TRBV9 and TRBJ2-7; the match to TRBD1 covers 9 bases. Germline assignment: CDR1 SGDLS and CDR2 YYNGEE. The CDR3 length is 15 residues. With V trimmed by 4 bases and J by 3 bases, 8 bases remained unmatched. Here the CDR3 DNA reads TGTGCCAGCAGCCCCACCGGGACAGGGAACTACGAGCAGTACTTC. Protein: CASSPTGTGNYEQYF.

The chain carries TRBV27 and TRBJ1-1; D uncertain. The CDR3 loop spans 16 amino acids. Germline CDR1 MNHEY, CDR2 SMNVEV (reference sequence). Trimming took 0 bases from V and 0 from J, leaving 11 bases between them. The CDR3 bases are TGTGCCAGCAGTTTATCTACCGGACTAATGAACACTGAAGCTTTCTTT. Amino acids: CASSLSTGLMNTEAFF.

This chain links TRBV2 with TRBJ1-2; 8 nucleotides line up with TRBD1. Trimming at V came to 8 bases and at J to 6 bases, leaving 11 bases not matched to a gene. Germline assignment: CDR1 SNHLY and CDR2 FYNNEI. This CDR3 is 14 amino acids long. DNA of the CDR3: TGTGCCAGCTCTAGGGAGGACAGGGTTGATGGCTACACCTTC. Protein product: CASSREDRVDGYTF. Complete variable domain (other parts from reference TRBV2 and TRBJ1-2): EPEVTQTPSHQVTQMGQEVILRCVPISNHLYFYWYRQILGQKVEFLVSFYNNEISEKSEIFDDQFSVERPDGSNFTLKIRSTKLEDSAMYFCASSREDRVDGYTFGSGTRLTVV.

This rearrangement joins TRBV10-3 to TRBJ2-1, with a possible D match to TRBD2 (6 bases). The CDR3 is made up of 14 amino acids. Germline CDR1 ENHRY, CDR2 SYGVKD. Trimming pared 2 bases from V and 6 bases from J, leaving 11 bases between. CDR3 residues: CAISEVAAANEQFF. As DNA, the CDR3 is TGTGCCATCAGTGAGGTAGCGGCAGCCAATGAGCAGTTCTTC.

V usage is TRBV6-1 and J usage is TRBJ1-1; TRBD1 matches 9 bases. With 9 bases clipped from V and 2 bases from J, the junction kept 7 bases outside the gene matches. This CDR3 has 14 amino acids. Looked up from germline, CDR1 is MNHNS and CDR2 is SASEGT. CDR3 coding DNA: TGTGCCAGTGTACAGGGGGCGATTAACACTGAAGCTTTCTTT. It codes for CASVQGAINTEAFF.

This chain uses TRBV5-4 with TRBJ1-3; 11 nucleotides line up with TRBD1. Germline values: CDR1 SGHNT, CDR2 YYREEE (reference sequence). Trimming removed 0 bases from V and 7 bases from J; junction bases left unmatched: 3. The CDR3 totals 15 residues. The CDR3 loop is CASSLAGTGGNTIYF. The CDR3 DNA reads TGTGCCAGCAGCTTGGCAGGGACAGGGGGTAACACCATATATTTT.

The rearrangement joins TRBV4-1 to TRBJ1-5; TRBD1 aligns across 7 bases. Germline V CDR1 and CDR2: MGHRA, YSYEKL. This CDR3 is 16 amino acids long. Trimming at V came to 1 base and at J to 3 bases, leaving 6 bases not matched to a gene. The CDR3, as DNA: TGCGCCAGCAGCCAAGGCGGCAGGGGGTACAATCAGCCCCAGCATTTT. It yields the protein CASSQGGRGYNQPQHF.

This chain joins TRBV5-1 and TRBJ1-2; TRBD1 might be the D (5 bases). V lost 0 bases and J 6 bases, leaving 12 bases between the germline ends. This CDR3 is built from 14 residues. Germline V CDR1 and CDR2: SGHRS, YFSETQ. In DNA, the CDR3 is TGCGCCAGCAGCTTGGAGCAGGGATGGGATGGCTACACCTTC. This sequence encodes CASSLEQGWDGYTF.

This clone was seen only once. The V call is TRBV5-1, the J call TRBJ2-1; 8 bases fit TRBD2. Per the germline V gene, CDR1 is SGHRS and CDR2 is YFSETQ. The CDR3 length is 15 residues. V was pared by 2 bases and J by 0 bases, with 1 base of the junction left unmatched. The CDR3 DNA reads as TGCGCCAGCAGCTTAAGCGGGGGCTCCTACAATGAGCAGTTCTTC. It translates to CASSLSGGSYNEQFF.

The V call is TRBV30, the J call TRBJ1-5; perhaps TRBD1 as D (5 bases). Germline values: CDR1 GTSNPN, CDR2 SVGIG (reference sequence). This CDR3 has 13 residues. Trimming pared 1 base from V and 5 bases from J, leaving 9 bases between. As DNA, the CDR3 is TGTGCCTGGAGTGAACAGGTGGATCAGCCCCAGCATTTT. Protein product: CAWSEQVDQPQHF.

CDR3 sequence: CASSVARDSIYNEQFF. The CDR3 coding sequence is TGCGCCAGCAGTGTCGCGCGGGACAGTATTTACAATGAGCAGTTCTTC. The chain couples TRBV5-1 to TRBJ2-1, with D possibly matching TRBD1 (7 bases). The CDR3 has 16 amino acids. Deletions cut 5 bases from V and 4 bases from J, with 19 bases between. Germline-derived CDR1 and CDR2 are SGHRS and YFSETQ.